Described below is a single TCR beta chain sequence and its context. The antigen is undetermined. CDR3-region Arm-PCR and iRepertoire HTBI primers produced the TCR beta libraries. TCRdb re-derived calls from the multiplex PCR reads in MiXCR, one entry per CDR3 protein. Seen here are 650,000 to 850,000 distinct CDR3 sequences, approximately 31% observed once, and the top ten hold around 40%. CDR3 length: 14 residues. With 3 bases removed from V and 5 bases from J, the gap between germline ends came to 14 bases. Germline-derived CDR1 and CDR2 are SGHRS and YFSETQ. These data are taken from a study of regulatory T cells in long-lasting Graves disease. About the study: It was over 5 years of antithyroid drugs, with positive TSH receptor antibodies, that meant persistent Graves' disease.

Time point of the sample: persistent/refractory GD, antithyroid drugs over 5 years with positive TRAb. PBMC RNA was the source of the TCR library. The study's findings and limits: Analyses excluded thyroid tissue, covering peripheral blood alone.

This chain joins TRBV5-1 and TRBJ2-5, with D tentatively TRBD1 (6 bases). This clonotype originated in a female donor with Graves disease. The sample was peripheral blood mononuclear cells (PBMCs), taken when the disease was refractory, from a patient treated with antithyroid drugs. DNA of the CDR3: TGCGCCAGCAGCTGGGCACAGGGTCAGGAGACCCAGTACTTC. Translation: CASSWAQGQETQYF.